The 15 T cell receptor beta chains reported below all come from one sample, sequenced in a study of blood T cell repertoires in COVID-19. Only in-frame clones appear in the TCRdb table, and some are missing; sequencing was by immunoSEQ multiplex PCR. The sample gives 200,000 to 300,000 clones, about 90% of which show up once; 3.5% to 4% is in the top ten. The specimen was PBMCs or T cells enriched from blood (not recorded which). These receptor sequences come from a woman in her 30s with acute COVID-19.

The J gene is TRBJ2-3, the V gene TRBV9; possibly TRBD1 for D (6 bases). The CDR3 extends over 14 amino acids. V was cut by 0 bases and J by 2 bases, with 7 bases left in between. Per germline, CDR1 SGDLS and CDR2 YYNGEE. The CDR3 spells CASSVGDNTDTQYF. In DNA form, the CDR3 reads TGTGCCAGCAGCGTAGGGGACAACACAGATACGCAGTATTTT.

The chain links TRBV7-9 to TRBJ1-3; 11 nucleotides align to TRBD1. The CDR3 runs 16 residues. The germline V gene has CDR1 SEHNR and CDR2 FQNEAQ (reference sequence). V lost 8 bases, J lost 1 base, and 7 bases stayed unmatched. Written as DNA, the CDR3 is TGTGCCAGCGGCGATAGGGACAGGGGGTCTGGAAACACCATATATTTT. Protein sequence: CASGDRDRGSGNTIYF.

This sequence joins TRBV5-5 and TRBJ2-7; D call uncertain. The CDR3 loop spans 11 amino acids. CDR1 is SGHKS and CDR2 is YYEKEE in the germline V gene (reference sequence). Trimming took off 3 bases at V and 6 bases at J, with 7 bases between the two ends. In DNA form, the CDR3 reads TGTGCCAGCAGCTCGCAGGCCGAGCAGTACTTC. Its protein is CASSSQAEQYF. Together with reference TRBV5-5 and TRBJ2-7, the CDR3 gives the full variable domain: DAGVTQSPTHLIKTRGQQVTLRCSPISGHKSVSWYQQVLGQGPQFIFQYYEKEERGRGNFPDRFSARQFPNYSSELNVNALLLGDSALYLCASSSQAEQYFGPGTRLTVT.

The chain has TRBV12-3 or TRBV12-4 and TRBJ2-1; D remains unclear. V lost 1 base, J lost 7 bases, and 5 bases lay in between. The CDR3 totals 12 residues. The CDR3: CASSLGQNEQFF. CDR3 sequence (DNA): TGTGCCAGCAGTTTAGGGCAAAATGAGCAGTTCTTC.

This clone was seen only once. This sequence joins TRBV7-7 and TRBJ2-2; the match to TRBD1 covers 9 bases. Trimming removed 5 bases from V and 2 bases from J; junction bases left unmatched: 9. The CDR3 is made up of 17 amino acids. In germline, CDR1 is SSHAT, CDR2 FNYEAQ (reference sequence). The CDR3 sequence: CASSPRPGQGNTGELFF. CDR3 sequence (DNA): TGTGCCAGCAGCCCCCGACCGGGACAGGGTAACACCGGGGAGCTGTTTTTT.

V and J are TRBV6-5 and TRBJ2-3, with D possibly TRBD2 on 6 matching bases. V shed 5 bases and J shed 5 bases, with 14 bases lying between them. This CDR3 has 14 residues. CDR1 is MNHEY, CDR2 SVGAGI, per germline. The CDR3 nucleotides are TGTGCCAGCAGTACGGGACTCCTAGGAGATACGCAGTATTTT. Its translation is CASSTGLLGDTQYF.

The chain employs TRBV11-2 and TRBJ1-1, with D perhaps matching TRBD1 (6 bases). CDR1 SGHAT and CDR2 FQNNGV come from the germline V gene. The CDR3 contains 15 residues. V dropped 3 bases and J dropped 4 bases, with 15 bases sitting between them. CDR3 loop: CASSFNPGQLTEAFF. The CDR3 coding sequence is TGTGCCAGCAGCTTCAACCCGGGACAACTCACTGAAGCTTTCTTT.

The chain recombines TRBV19 with TRBJ2-2; D is ambiguous. CDR3 length: 12 amino acids. Germline values: CDR1 LNHDA, CDR2 SQIVND (reference sequence). V shed 7 bases and J shed 4 bases, with 7 bases lying between them. This CDR3 reads CASTPGTGELFF. In DNA form, the CDR3 reads TGTGCCAGTACTCCCGGCACCGGGGAGCTGTTTTTT.

This sequence joins TRBV5-1 and TRBJ2-1; TRBD2 aligns across 10 bases. V gave up 1 base and J gave up 0 bases; unmatched junction bases: 13. Germline CDR1 and CDR2: SGHRS and YFSETQ. The CDR3 runs to 20 residues. The CDR3 bases are TGCGCCAGCAGCTTGAATCCCGCTAGCGGGGGAATAAGCTCCTACAATGAGCAGTTCTTC. This encodes CASSLNPASGGISSYNEQFF.

V gene TRBV19 combines with J gene TRBJ1-2, with 7 bases aligning to TRBD1. The germline V gene encodes CDR1 LNHDA and CDR2 SQIVND (reference sequence). The CDR3 contains 17 residues. The V and J ends lost 3 bases and 4 bases, in that order; junction bases with no gene match: 14. Here the CDR3 DNA reads TGTGCCAGTAGTATTCCCGGCCGAGGGGGCGCCGGCTATGGCTACACCTTC. Protein product: CASSIPGRGGAGYGYTF. Full variable domain (rest looked up from reference TRBV19 and TRBJ1-2): DGGITQSPKYLFRKEGQNVTLSCEQNLNHDAMYWYRQDPGQGLRLIYYSQIVNDFQKGDIAEGYSVSREKKESFPLTVTSAQKNPTAFYLCASSIPGRGGAGYGYTFGSGTRLTVV.

This rearrangement joins TRBV18 to TRBJ2-7, with TRBD1 matching 9 bases. This CDR3 contains 14 residues. Per the germline V gene, CDR1 is KGHSH and CDR2 is LQKENI. V trimming: 6 bases; J trimming: 3 bases; junction bases outside the gene matches: 6. CDR3 region: CASSLRDRVYEQYF. CDR3 bases: TGTGCCAGCTCCCTCCGGGACAGGGTCTACGAGCAGTACTTC.

The chain is built from TRBV9 and TRBJ1-1; D may be TRBD1 (6 bases). CDR1 and CDR2 from the germline V gene are SGDLS and YYNGEE. The CDR3 extends over 14 amino acids. V lost 1 base, J lost 3 bases, and 10 bases lay in between. The DNA for the CDR3 is TGTGCCAGCAGCGTACGGGGGGCGGACACTGAAGCTTTCTTT. Its translation is CASSVRGADTEAFF.

V and J are TRBV24-1 and TRBJ1-2; 7 bases agree with TRBD1. V gave up 3 bases and J gave up 2 bases; unmatched junction bases: 5. The CDR3 has 15 residues. Germline V gene lookup returns CDR1 KGHDR and CDR2 SFDVKD. The CDR3 DNA sequence: TGTGCCACCAGTGATCCACAGGGGCCAAACTATGGCTACACCTTC. Translation gives CATSDPQGPNYGYTF.

J is TRBJ2-7 and V is TRBV19; 7 bases line up with TRBD1. Trimming cost V 5 bases and J 2 bases; bases outside gene matches: 9. Germline assignment: CDR1 LNHDA and CDR2 SQIVND (reference sequence). The CDR3 runs 15 residues. CDR3 residues: CASSPPGQRPYEQYF. As DNA, the CDR3 is TGTGCCAGTAGTCCCCCGGGACAGAGACCCTACGAGCAGTACTTC.

The chain couples TRBV19 to TRBJ2-3, with D possibly TRBD2 on 5 matching bases. The ends were cut back, 5 bases at V and 0 bases at J, with 9 bases in the middle. Germline V gene lookup returns CDR1 LNHDA and CDR2 SQIVND (reference sequence). The CDR3 is 14 residues long. Here the CDR3 DNA reads TGTGCCAGTAGTGGTGGAGGTAGCACAGATACGCAGTATTTT. Encoded protein: CASSGGGSTDTQYF. Based on the CDR3 plus reference TRBV19 and TRBJ2-3, the full variable domain is DGGITQSPKYLFRKEGQNVTLSCEQNLNHDAMYWYRQDPGQGLRLIYYSQIVNDFQKGDIAEGYSVSREKKESFPLTVTSAQKNPTAFYLCASSGGGSTDTQYFGPGTRLTVL.